This TCR beta chain comes out of a study of T cell repertoires in cytomegalovirus infection. The trim removed 4 bases at V and 4 bases at J, leaving 10 bases unmatched. Germline lookup yields CDR1 SGHAT and CDR2 FQNNGV. The CDR3 totals 16 residues. TCRdb ran MiXCR on the reads and lists one entry per CDR3 protein. This table has 600,000 to 800,000 distinct CDR3 sequences, 20% to 25% appearing once. General study findings and limits: Summed frequency of public TCR beta families distinguished CMV carriers with the relevant HLA. Across the ex vivo response, the dominant clonotypes were HLA-C-restricted CMV-specific TCR beta clonotypes.

This clonotype was detected ten times or more. Its antigen is currently unknown. This chain joins TRBV11-2 and TRBJ1-2; 9 nucleotides match TRBD1. The sequence derives from a human donor in good health (CMV status not recorded). Some clones in this sample may be carry-over from other donors' samples. The sequencing input was CD8+ T cells from PBMCs. This chain's CDR3 is CASSSTGQGWAYGYTF. CDR3 coding DNA: TGTGCCAGCAGCTCAACCGGACAGGGGTGGGCCTATGGCTACACCTTC.